The sequence of this TCR beta chain was determined in a study of T cell responses to AZD1222 COVID-19 vaccine. Assay: immunoSEQ multiplex PCR; the TCRdb copy retains only in-frame clones and omits some. The data show 72,000 or so clones, with about 89% seen just once and 28% held by the top ten. V was clipped by 5 bases and J by 2 bases, with 16 bases between them. Per germline, CDR1 LNHDA and CDR2 SQIVND (reference sequence). The CDR3 has 16 amino acids. This clone has a single count. Material: peripheral blood, obtained 28 days after the second AZD1222 dose. This clonotype was obtained from an adult who received the AZD1222 COVID-19 vaccine. This rearrangement joins TRBV19 to TRBJ1-5; D not resolved. CDR3 nucleotides: TGTGCCAGTAGTTCTGTCGAGGGCCTGGGCAATCAGCCCCAGCATTTT. Translated: CASSSVEGLGNQPQHF.